These 21 T cell receptor beta chains came from one sample sequenced in a study of CD8 T cells in ankylosing spondylitis. Findings of the study overall: What appeared characteristic of ankylosing spondylitis blood was a TCR beta motif of eight or nine highly homologous variants.

Their cognate antigens are unknown. MiXCR was run by TCRdb on the 5' RACE reads, yielding one entry per CDR3 protein. Of about 540,000 distinct CDR3 sequences listed, 10% to 15% are singletons. The sequencing sample was made of blood, either unsorted or a sorted T cell fraction (not recorded which). The source of these receptors is a male donor with ankylosing spondylitis.

This clonotype turned up a few times. V gene TRBV4-1 combines with J gene TRBJ1-4, with TRBD1 matching over 7 bases. The CDR3 loop spans 15 amino acids. The V gene end was trimmed by 2 bases and the J gene end by 5 bases; junction bases not matched to a gene: 5. The germline V gene encodes CDR1 MGHRA and CDR2 YSYEKL. The CDR3, as DNA: TGCGCCAGCAGCCAAAGCCGGGACAGAAATGAAAAACTGTTTTTT. Protein: CASSQSRDRNEKLFF.

This clonotype has a handful of counts. The chain carries TRBV5-1 and TRBJ2-2; 9 bases line up with TRBD1. This CDR3 is built from 16 residues. The junction had 5 bases not matched to a gene; V was cut back by 4 bases and J by 1 base. Germline CDR1 and CDR2: SGHRS and YFSETQ. The CDR3 DNA sequence: TGCGCCAGCAGCGCCCCGGGACAGGGGAACACCGGGGAGCTGTTTTTT. Residues: CASSAPGQGNTGELFF. Based on the CDR3 plus reference TRBV5-1 and TRBJ2-2, the full variable domain is KAGVTQTPRYLIKTRGQQVTLSCSPISGHRSVSWYQQTPGQGLQFLFEYFSETQRNKGNFPGRFSGRQFSNSRSEMNVSTLELGDSALYLCASSAPGQGNTGELFFGEGSRLTVL.

This clonotype was counted only a few times. The chain carries TRBV18 and TRBJ2-7; D is perhaps TRBD2 (6 bases). V dropped 1 base and J dropped 8 bases, with 21 bases sitting between them. Germline CDR1 and CDR2: KGHSH and LQKENI. This CDR3 has 16 amino acids. This CDR3 reads CASSPRSRDSLPKQYF. Here the CDR3 DNA reads TGTGCCAGCTCACCACGGAGCCGGGACTCCCTTCCAAAGCAGTACTTC.

This clonotype has just a few counts. V gene TRBV29-1 combines with J gene TRBJ2-2; 10 bases match TRBD1. Germline loops: CDR1 SQVTM, CDR2 ANQGSEA. The CDR3 extends over 13 amino acids. The ends lost 7 bases at V and 6 bases at J; junction bases unmatched: 5. The CDR3, as DNA: TGCAGCGGCACCGGGACAGGGGCCGGGGAGCTGTTTTTT. Its translation is CSGTGTGAGELFF.

CDR3 nucleotides: TGCAGTGCTATTTACCCTGGGGCCAACGTCCTGACTTTC. Protein product: CSAIYPGANVLTF. The chain has TRBV20-1 and TRBJ2-6; D unresolved. This CDR3 has 13 amino acids. Germline V gene sequence: CDR1 DFQATT, CDR2 SNEGSKA (reference sequence). V gave up 4 bases and J gave up 2 bases, with 6 bases separating them.

This clonotype was seen only once. Given the absence of the conserved phenylalanine or tryptophan at the CDR3 end, a read error is likely. The chain carries TRBV20-1 and TRBJ2-7; possible D gene TRBD2, 6 bases. Trimming cost V 5 bases and J 0 bases, with 14 bases left between them. Germline CDR1 reads DFQATT; CDR2 reads SNEGSKA (reference sequence). CDR3 length: 14 amino acids. CDR3 in amino acids: CSAHTRRVSYEQYS. Here the CDR3 DNA reads TGCAGTGCTCACACGAGGAGGGTCTCCTACGAGCAGTACTCC.

This clonotype showed up many times. The V call is TRBV7-2, the J call TRBJ1-5; D is ambiguous. From germline, CDR1 is SGHTA and CDR2 FQGNSA. The CDR3 spans 14 residues. Deletions cut 5 bases from V and 3 bases from J, with 11 bases between. This chain's CDR3 is CASSPALNNQPQHF. The CDR3 DNA reads TGTGCCAGCAGCCCGGCGCTCAACAATCAGCCCCAGCATTTT.

The chain carries TRBV14 and TRBJ2-1, with no clear D. Germline assignment: CDR1 SGHDN and CDR2 FVKESK. The CDR3 sequence is 14 residues long. With 1 base removed from V and 5 bases from J, the gap between germline ends came to 9 bases. CDR3 sequence reads: CASSQGWYDNEQFF. The CDR3 DNA reads TGTGCCAGCAGCCAAGGTTGGTACGACAATGAGCAGTTCTTC.

The genes are TRBV25-1 and TRBJ2-1, with D perhaps TRBD2 (5 bases). This CDR3 is built from 18 residues. V lost 3 bases, J lost 10 bases, and 28 bases lay in between. CDR1 and CDR2 (germline): MGHDK, SYGVNS. CDR3 in DNA: TGTGCCAGCAGTGATCCGAGAGACCGGGGTAGCACATTCACGGAGCAGTTCTTC. Translation gives CASSDPRDRGSTFTEQFF.

V and J are TRBV7-2 and TRBJ1-5; D ambiguous. The CDR3 totals 14 residues. Germline CDR1 and CDR2: SGHTA and FQGNSA. V lost 1 base and J 6 bases, leaving 10 bases between the germline ends. CDR3 in DNA: TGTGCCAGCAGCTTAGTTGAAGGGAGTCAGCCCCAGCATTTT. Protein: CASSLVEGSQPQHF.

This chain's CDR3 is CASMGGVGNQPQHF. The CDR3 DNA sequence: TGTGCCAGCATGGGGGGGGTCGGCAATCAGCCCCAGCATTTT. The gene calls are TRBV19 and TRBJ1-5; tentative D call: TRBD1 (5 bases). With 9 bases removed from V and 2 bases from J, the gap between germline ends came to 14 bases. This CDR3 region has 14 residues. Germline CDR1 is LNHDA and CDR2 is SQIVND (reference sequence).

This clonotype turned up a few times. The chain employs TRBV29-1 and TRBJ1-5; D perhaps matches TRBD1 (5 bases). Germline assignment: CDR1 SQVTM and CDR2 ANQGSEA. V lost 4 bases and J 9 bases, leaving 16 bases between the germline ends. The CDR3 covers 13 residues. This chain's CDR3 is CSVGEGGDGPQHF. DNA of the CDR3: TGCAGCGTTGGGGAGGGTGGGGACGGGCCCCAGCATTTT.

Many counts were recorded for this clonotype. The CDR3 protein is CASSQDRGTWSEAFF. The CDR3 bases are TGCGCCAGCAGCCAAGATCGCGGGACTTGGTCTGAAGCTTTCTTT. This chain uses TRBV4-1 with TRBJ1-1, with D possibly being TRBD1 (5 bases). This CDR3 is 15 amino acids long. Looked up from germline, CDR1 is MGHRA and CDR2 is YSYEKL. V dropped 0 bases and J dropped 6 bases, with 14 bases sitting between them.

The table lists this clonotype with a few counts. The genes are TRBV2 and TRBJ2-1; D remains ambiguous. There are 14 residues in the CDR3. Germline lookup yields CDR1 SNHLY and CDR2 FYNNEI. V was pared by 7 bases and J by 1 base, with 11 bases between. The CDR3: CASTKGFSYNEQFF. CDR3 bases: TGTGCCAGCACTAAAGGGTTTTCCTACAATGAGCAGTTCTTC.

V and J are TRBV10-3 and TRBJ2-1, with a tentative D call TRBD1 (6 bases). Trimming shortened V by 5 bases and J by 4 bases, and 15 bases separated the two germline ends. This CDR3 has 15 residues. Looked up from germline, CDR1 is ENHRY and CDR2 is SYGVKD. CDR3 protein: CAISPSQDSYNEQFF. The CDR3 nucleotides read TGTGCCATCAGTCCCTCTCAGGACAGTTACAATGAGCAGTTCTTC.

In this sample, this clonotype turned up a few times. The rearrangement joins TRBV2 to TRBJ2-1; 7 bases match TRBD2. CDR1 SNHLY and CDR2 FYNNEI come from the germline V gene. This CDR3 comprises 16 residues. The J segment lost 2 bases and the V segment lost 3 bases, leaving 7 bases of the junction unmatched. The chain's CDR3 is CASSDVGGSAYNEQFF. DNA for the CDR3: TGTGCCAGCAGTGACGTGGGCGGGAGTGCCTACAATGAGCAGTTCTTC.

This clonotype was picked up many times. The rearrangement links TRBV29-1 to TRBJ2-1; 8 nucleotides align to TRBD2. Unmatched junction bases numbered 8, after V lost 3 bases and J lost 7 bases. The CDR3 sequence is 14 residues long. The germline CDR1 and CDR2 sequences are SQVTM and ANQGSEA. The CDR3 DNA sequence: TGCAGCGTTGACCCGGGAGGGCGTTTGAATGAGCAGTTCTTC. Translation: CSVDPGGRLNEQFF.

There are many counts of this clonotype. The rearrangement uses TRBV5-1 and TRBJ2-7; D not resolved. The germline CDR1 and CDR2 sequences are SGHRS and YFSETQ. This CDR3 has 14 amino acids. The V and J ends lost 0 bases and 3 bases respectively, with 10 bases between them. The CDR3, as DNA: TGCGCCAGCAGCTTGGTTGGCGGAAACTACGAGCAGTACGTC. Encoded protein: CASSLVGGNYEQYV.

The rearrangement uses TRBV2 and TRBJ1-5; TRBD1 matches at 8 bases. CDR3 length: 15 amino acids. V dropped 5 bases and J dropped 1; count of bases not matched to a gene: 4. Germline CDR1 is SNHLY and CDR2 is FYNNEI. Here the CDR3 reads CASSFGQGSNQPQHF. CDR3 DNA sequence: TGTGCCAGCAGTTTTGGACAGGGCAGCAATCAGCCCCAGCATTTT.

The V gene is TRBV7-2, the J gene TRBJ2-5, with TRBD2 as a possible D gene (6 bases). CDR3 length: 15 amino acids. Germline V CDR1 and CDR2: SGHTA, FQGNSA. The V end lost 5 bases, the J end lost 4 bases, and 17 bases lay between the germline ends. The CDR3 DNA reads TGTGCCAGCAGCCCGCCACGGGGGATAAGAGAGACCCAGTACTTC. This codes for CASSPPRGIRETQYF. Using reference TRBV7-2 and TRBJ2-5 for the parts outside the CDR3, the full variable domain is GAGVSQSPSNKVTEKGKDVELRCDPISGHTALYWYRQSLGQGLEFLIYFQGNSAPDKSGLPSDRFSAERTGGSVSTLTIQRTQQEDSAVYLCASSPPRGIRETQYFGPGTRLLVL.

In its sample, this clonotype was seen a few times. The CDR3 coding sequence is TGCAGTGCTAATAGGGACGTTTACAATGAGCAGTTCTTC. Translated, it gives CSANRDVYNEQFF. The chain combines TRBV20-1 with TRBJ2-1; D may be TRBD1 or TRBD2 (5 bases each). The CDR3 contains 13 residues. V lost 4 bases to trimming and J lost 4 bases, with 11 bases between them. The germline V gene has CDR1 DFQATT and CDR2 SNEGSKA (reference sequence).